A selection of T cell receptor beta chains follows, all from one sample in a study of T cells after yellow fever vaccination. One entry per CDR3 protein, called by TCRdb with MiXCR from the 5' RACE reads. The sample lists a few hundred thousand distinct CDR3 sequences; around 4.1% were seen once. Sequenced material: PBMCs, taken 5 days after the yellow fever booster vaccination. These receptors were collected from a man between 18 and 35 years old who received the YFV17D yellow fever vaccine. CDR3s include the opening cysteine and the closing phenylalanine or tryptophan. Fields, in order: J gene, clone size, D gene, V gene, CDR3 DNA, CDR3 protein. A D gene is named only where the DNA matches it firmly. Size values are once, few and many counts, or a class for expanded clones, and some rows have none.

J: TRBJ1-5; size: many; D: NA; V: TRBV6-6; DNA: TGTGCCAGCAGTTACGGGGAGCCCCAGCATTTT; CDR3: CASSYGEPQHF
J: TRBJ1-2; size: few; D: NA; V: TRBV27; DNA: TGTGCCAGCAAAGGCCGGAACTATGGCTACACCTTC; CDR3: CASKGRNYGYTF
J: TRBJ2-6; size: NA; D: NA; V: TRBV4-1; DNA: TGCGCCAGCAGCCAATTAGCTGGGGCCAACGTCCTGACTTTC; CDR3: CASSQLAGANVLTF
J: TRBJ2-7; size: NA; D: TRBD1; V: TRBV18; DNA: TGTGCCAGCTCACCGACAGGGGGTCACTACGAGCAGTACTTC; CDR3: CASSPTGGHYEQYF
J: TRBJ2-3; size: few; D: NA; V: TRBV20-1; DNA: TGCAGTGCTAGAGGGGGGGGCCTGGGCACAGATACGCAGTATTTT; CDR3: CSARGGGLGTDTQYF
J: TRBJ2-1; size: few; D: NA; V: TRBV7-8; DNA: TGTGCCAGCAGCTTACGGGACTTCGGGAATGAGCAGTTCTTC; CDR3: CASSLRDFGNEQFF
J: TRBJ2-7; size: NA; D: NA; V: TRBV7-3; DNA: TGTGCCAGCAGCTCCTGGGACAACCCCTACGAGCAGTACTTC; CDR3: CASSSWDNPYEQYF
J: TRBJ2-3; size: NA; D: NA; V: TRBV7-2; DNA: TGTGCCAGCAGCTTCCGATTGGGAGGAAGGGCCCCAGATACGCAGTATTTT; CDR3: CASSFRLGGRAPDTQYF
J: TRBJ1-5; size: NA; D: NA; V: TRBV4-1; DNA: TGCGCCAGCAGCCAAGATTTTTGGGGTTTGACGATTGGTTCTAGCAATCAGCCCCAGCATTTT; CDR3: CASSQDFWGLTIGSSNQPQHF
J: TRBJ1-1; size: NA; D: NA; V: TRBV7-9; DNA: TGTGCCAGCAGCATAAACAGGAAGGCCACTGAAGCTTTCTTT; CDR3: CASSINRKATEAFF
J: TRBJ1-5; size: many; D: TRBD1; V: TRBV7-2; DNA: TGTGCCAGCAGCGCAGGACAGGGTCAGCCCCAGCATTTT; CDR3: CASSAGQGQPQHF
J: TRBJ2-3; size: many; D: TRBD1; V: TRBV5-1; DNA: TGCGCCAGCAGCGCTCCGACAGGGGCCGAGACGGATACGCAGTATTTT; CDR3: CASSAPTGAETDTQYF
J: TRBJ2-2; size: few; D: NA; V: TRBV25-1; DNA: TGTGCCAGCAGTGAATCAGGGCCCGGGGAGCTGTTTTTT; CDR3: CASSESGPGELFF
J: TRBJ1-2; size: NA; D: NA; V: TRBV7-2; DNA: TGTGCCAGCAGCCGAGGGGACGGCCCGGGGGGCTACACCTTC; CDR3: CASSRGDGPGGYTF
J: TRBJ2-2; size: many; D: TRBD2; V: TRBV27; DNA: TGTGCCAGCAGTTTAATGACTAGCGGCCCCGGGGAGCTGTTTTTT; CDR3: CASSLMTSGPGELFF
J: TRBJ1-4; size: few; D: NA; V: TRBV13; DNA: TGTGCCAGCAGCTTAGGTGCAGAGGGTAAACTGTTTTTT; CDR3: CASSLGAEGKLFF
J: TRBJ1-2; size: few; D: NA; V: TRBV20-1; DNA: TGCAGTGCCAGGGACATAAATAACTATGGCTACACCTTC; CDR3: CSARDINNYGYTF
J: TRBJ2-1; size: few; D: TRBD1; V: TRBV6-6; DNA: TGTGCCAGCAGCGACAGGGTTTTCCTCAATGAGCAGTTCTTC; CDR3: CASSDRVFLNEQFF
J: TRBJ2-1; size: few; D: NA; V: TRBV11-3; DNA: TGTGCCAGCAGCTTAGATCCATCCGACAATGAGCAGTTCTTC; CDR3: CASSLDPSDNEQFF
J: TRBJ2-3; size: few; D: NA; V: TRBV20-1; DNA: TGCAGTGCTAGTGCGGTAGCGGAAAGCACAGATACGCAGTATTTT; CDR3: CSASAVAESTDTQYF
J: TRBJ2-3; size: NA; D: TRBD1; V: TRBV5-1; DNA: TGCGCCAGCAGCCTCACTTTAGGGGGCGAGGGAGATACGCAGTATTTT; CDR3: CASSLTLGGEGDTQYF
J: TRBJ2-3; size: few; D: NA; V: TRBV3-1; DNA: TGTGCCAGCAGCCAAGGGACGGCGAGCACAGATACGCAGTATTTT; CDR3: CASSQGTASTDTQYF
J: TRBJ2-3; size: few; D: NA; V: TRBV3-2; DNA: TGTGCCAGCAGCCAAGATAGAACTGGGACAGGGCCACTAGATACGCAGTATTTT; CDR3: CASSQDRTGTGPLDTQYF
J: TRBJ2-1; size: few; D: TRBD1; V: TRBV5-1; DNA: TGCGCCAGCAGCCACGACAGGGGGCTTTACAATGAGCAGTTCTTC; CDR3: CASSHDRGLYNEQFF
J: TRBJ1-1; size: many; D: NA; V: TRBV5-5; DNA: TGTGCCAGCAGCACGGGACAAAACACTGAAGCTTTCTTT; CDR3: CASSTGQNTEAFF
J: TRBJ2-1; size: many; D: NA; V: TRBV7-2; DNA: TGTGCCAGCAGCCCCCCCCTATACAATGAGCAGTTCTTC; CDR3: CASSPPLYNEQFF
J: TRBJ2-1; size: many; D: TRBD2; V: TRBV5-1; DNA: TGCGCCAGCAGCTTGGGACTAGCGGGGGGACGGCTCCACAATGAGCAGTTCTTC; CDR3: CASSLGLAGGRLHNEQFF
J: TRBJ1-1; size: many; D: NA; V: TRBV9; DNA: TGTGCCAGCAGCGTAAACCCCACGGGCGGCACTGAAGCTTTCTTT; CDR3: CASSVNPTGGTEAFF
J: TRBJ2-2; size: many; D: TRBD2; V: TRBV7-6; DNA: TGTGCCAGCAGCTTGTCTAGCGGACGTCCCACCGGGGAGCTGTTTTTT; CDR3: CASSLSSGRPTGELFF
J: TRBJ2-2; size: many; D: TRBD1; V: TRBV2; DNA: TGTGCCAGCAGCACAGGGGGCGCGGGCGGGGAGCTGTTTTTT; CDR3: CASSTGGAGGELFF
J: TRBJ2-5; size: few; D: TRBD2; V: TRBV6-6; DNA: TGTGCCAGCAGCACCAGACTAGCTGGGCAAGAGACCCAGTACTTC; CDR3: CASSTRLAGQETQYF
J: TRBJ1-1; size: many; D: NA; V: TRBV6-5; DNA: TGTGCCAGCAGGCAAGGACAGTACACTGAAGCTTTCTTT; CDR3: CASRQGQYTEAFF
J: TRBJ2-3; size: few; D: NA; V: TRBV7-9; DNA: TGTGCCAGCAGCTTACCGATTTCCAGCACAGATACGCAGTATTTT; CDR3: CASSLPISSTDTQYF
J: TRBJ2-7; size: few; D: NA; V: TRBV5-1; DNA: TGCGCCAGCAGCATACAAGGGACCTACGAGCAGTACTTC; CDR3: CASSIQGTYEQYF
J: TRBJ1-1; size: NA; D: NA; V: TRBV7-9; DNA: TGTGCCAGCAGCTTGACCAAAGGCACTGAAGCTTTCTTT; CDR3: CASSLTKGTEAFF
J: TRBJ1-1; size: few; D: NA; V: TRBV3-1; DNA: TGTGCCAGCAGCCAGACAGGAACTCCGACTTTCTTT; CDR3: CASSQTGTPTFF
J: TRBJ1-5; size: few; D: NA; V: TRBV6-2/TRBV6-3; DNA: TGTGCCAGCAGTATGGACAGTCACCAGCCCCAGCATTTT; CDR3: CASSMDSHQPQHF
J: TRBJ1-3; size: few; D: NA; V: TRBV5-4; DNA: TGTGCCAGCAGCTTGGGGATATTCTCTGGAAACACCATATATTTT; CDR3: CASSLGIFSGNTIYF
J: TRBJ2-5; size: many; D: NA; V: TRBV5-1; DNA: TGCGCCAGCAGCTTGGGACTAACCATACTGCAAGAGACCCAGTACTTC; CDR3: CASSLGLTILQETQYF
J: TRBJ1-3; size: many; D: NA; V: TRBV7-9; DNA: TGTGCCAGCAGCTTAGCGGGGCACAGCCCGGGGAACACCATATATTTT; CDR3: CASSLAGHSPGNTIYF